These T cell receptor beta chains were read from a single sample in a study of cytomegalovirus exposure and HLA in healthy donors. Here immunoSEQ multiplex PCR was the method, and the copy in TCRdb shows in-frame clones only, minus some. In the table there are approximately 190,000 clones, 75% to 85% of which are singletons. Sequencing was performed on PBMCs. Receptor source: a woman aged 18-29 years in good health and CMV-seronegative. Each CDR3 is given with its conserved first and last residue. D genes are given only for firm matches. For some rows the clone size is stated as once, few or many, or as a class when expanded; others skip it.

TRBV7-9,.,TRBJ2-3,16,.,CASSATRGGATDTQYF,TGTGCCAGCAGCGCTACTAGAGGGGGGGCCACAGATACGCAGTATTTT
TRBV7-9,.,TRBJ2-3,16,TRBD2,CASSSRLAGNADTQYF,TGTGCCAGCAGCTCGCGACTAGCGGGGAACGCTGATACGCAGTATTTT
TRBV6-1,.,TRBJ1-2,13,.,CASSGGWGIGYTF,TGTGCCAGCAGCGGGGGGTGGGGGATTGGCTACACCTTC
TRBV18,.,TRBJ2-7,14,.,CASSSRQNSYEQYF,TGTGCCAGCTCATCACGACAGAACTCCTACGAGCAGTACTTC
TRBV19,.,TRBJ1-1,15,.,CASSIAVHTNTEAFF,TGTGCCAGTAGTATCGCGGTCCACACGAACACTGAAGCTTTCTTT
TRBV10-1,.,TRBJ2-7,15,TRBD2,CASSESASGYYEQYF,TGCGCCAGCAGTGAGTCGGCTAGCGGATACTACGAGCAGTACTTC
TRBV7-2,.,TRBJ1-3,14,.,CASSTGVSGNTIYF,TGTGCCAGCAGTACTGGAGTCTCTGGAAACACCATATATTTT
TRBV7-9,once,TRBJ2-4,12,TRBD2,CASTSGGNIQYF,TGTGCCAGCACCTCGGGGGGAAACATTCAGTACTTC
TRBV19,.,TRBJ2-5,17,TRBD1,CASRTGTGGFSGETQYF,TGTGCCAGTAGAACCGGGACAGGGGGCTTCTCGGGAGAGACCCAGTACTTC
TRBV5-4,.,TRBJ2-3,17,TRBD2,CASSLFLAGENTDTQYF,TGTGCCAGCAGCTTGTTTTTAGCGGGGGAAAACACAGATACGCAGTATTTT
TRBV7-9,.,TRBJ1-6,17,.,CASTATTGSSYNSPLHF,TGTGCCAGCACCGCGACGACAGGAAGCTCCTATAATTCACCCCTCCACTTT
TRBV5-6,few,TRBJ1-4,14,.,CASSLRGIDEKLFF,TGTGCCAGCAGCTTGAGGGGTATCGATGAAAAACTGTTTTTT
TRBV29-1,.,TRBJ1-1,14,.,CSANRLAFNTEAFF,TGCAGCGCCAACCGACTTGCCTTTAACACTGAAGCTTTCTTT
TRBV6-5,once,TRBJ2-7,13,.,CASSIGGVYEQYF,TGTGCCAGCAGTATCGGAGGGGTCTACGAGCAGTACTTC
TRBV4-1,few,TRBJ2-1,17,TRBD1,CASSQDLGTGAYNEQFF,TGCGCCAGCAGCCAAGACCTCGGGACAGGGGCCTACAATGAGCAGTTCTTC
TRBV7-8,.,TRBJ2-3,15,.,CASSLSSGRTDTQYF,TGTGCCAGCAGCTTATCCTCAGGGCGCACAGATACGCAGTATTTT